Sequencing of this TCR beta chain was carried out in a study of T-cell memory formation after mild COVID-19. Turning to this clonotype: Antigen specificity is unknown.

One entry per CDR3 protein results from TCRdb running MiXCR on the 5' RACE reads. The table has about 350,000 distinct CDR3 sequences, approximately 14% seen once. The CDR3 covers 16 residues. From germline, CDR1 is LGHDT and CDR2 YNNKEL (reference sequence). The V segment lost 4 bases and the J segment 0 bases; nucleotides outside the gene matches: 4. Study conclusions and caveats: Clones that shrank (day 15 to 85) were balanced CD4/CD8, whereas later expanders leaned CD4+.

Sample: PBMCs or a T cell subset sorted from them (not recorded which). The receptor was derived from a young man who had mild COVID-19 (a few samples of this study predate the infection). Cell type and time point are not known. This chain joins TRBV3-1 and TRBJ1-1; 11 bases fit TRBD1. The CDR3 bases are TGTGCCAGCAGCCGGGGACAGGGGGGAATGAACACTGAAGCTTTCTTT. Translation gives CASSRGQGGMNTEAFF.